This T cell receptor (beta chain) was identified in a study of blood T cell repertoires in COVID-19. Study-level background: Nucleic acid was either cDNA or gDNA, and it came from T cells, B-cell-depleted T cells, or PBMCs.

CDR1 and CDR2 (germline): MGHDK, SYGVNS. The CDR3 is made up of 15 amino acids. Losses at the gene ends were 3 bases for V and 0 bases for J; bases not matched to a gene: 3. Sequencing used immunoSEQ multiplex PCR; TCRdb keeps in-frame clones, though not all of them. The sample has about 200,000 clones; over 75% are singletons. The specimen sequenced was peripheral blood. This receptor was taken from a man aged 50 or older with acute or convalescent COVID-19. This rearrangement joins TRBV25-1 to TRBJ2-5, with TRBD1 matching over 8 bases. The CDR3 reads CASSEDRDYQETQYF. The CDR3 DNA follows: TGTGCCAGCAGTGAGGACAGGGATTACCAAGAGACCCAGTACTTC.